Here is one T cell receptor beta chain with its context. The CDR3 has 17 residues. CDR1 and CDR2 (germline): SEHNR, FQNEAQ (reference sequence). J lost 4 bases, V lost 5 bases, and 13 bases had no gene match. In assigning cohorts, the study relied on participant-reported clinical history. These data originate in a study of blood T cell repertoires in COVID-19. Study-wide background: Whether acute or convalescent, the COVID-19 samples came from the United States, Italy and Spain. Sources were T cells, B-cell-depleted T cells, or PBMCs; the material itself was cDNA or gDNA.

Sequenced by immunoSEQ multiplex PCR; TCRdb stores in-frame clones only, minus some. The sample includes under 300,000 clones, approximately 90% seen only once; the top ten take more than 1%. Sequenced material: PBMCs or T cells enriched from blood (not recorded which). The clonotype comes from a human donor in a cohort exposed to, infected with or recovered from COVID-19 (not recorded which). The donor label of this sample is uncertain. The chain joins TRBV7-9 to TRBJ2-3, with 9 bases identical to TRBD1. CDR3 in amino acids: CASSDLPGQGVSDTQYF. CDR3 in DNA: TGTGCCAGCAGCGATCTCCCGGGACAGGGAGTCTCAGATACGCAGTATTTT.